The rows below give T cell receptor beta chains drawn from one sample of a study of cytomegalovirus exposure and HLA in healthy donors. Profiled with immunoSEQ multiplex PCR; TCRdb holds only in-frame clones, not every one. Here the sample spans 110,000 to 150,000 clones, 65% to 80% being singletons. Material for sequencing was PBMCs. These receptor sequences come from a woman younger than 45 in good health and CMV-seronegative. The CDR3 runs from the conserved cysteine through the conserved F or W. The order of the fields is clone size, J gene, D gene, V gene, CDR3 protein, CDR3 DNA. A D gene is named only where the DNA matches it firmly. Rows give clone size only sometimes, using once, few, many, or a class for an expanded clone.

abundance: -; j_gene: TRBJ2-7; d_gene: -; v_gene: TRBV11-2; CDR3aa: CASSQGQIQYEQYF; CDR3nt: TGTGCCAGCAGCCAAGGACAGATACAGTACGAGCAGTACTTC
abundance: -; j_gene: TRBJ1-5; d_gene: TRBD1; v_gene: TRBV19; CDR3aa: CASSITGGLNQPQHF; CDR3nt: TGTGCCAGTAGTATCACAGGGGGCCTCAATCAGCCCCAGCATTTT
abundance: -; j_gene: TRBJ2-3; d_gene: TRBD2; v_gene: TRBV6-1; CDR3aa: CASSELPDGLLAGDTDTQYF; CDR3nt: TGTGCCAGCAGTGAACTTCCGGACGGATTACTAGCGGGGGACACAGATACGCAGTATTTT
abundance: few; j_gene: TRBJ1-3; d_gene: -; v_gene: TRBV7-9; CDR3aa: CAPGGNTIYF; CDR3nt: TGTGCCCCCGGGGGAAACACCATATATTTT
abundance: -; j_gene: TRBJ2-5; d_gene: TRBD1; v_gene: TRBV2; CDR3aa: CASSQQGQETQYF; CDR3nt: TGTGCCAGCAGCCAACAGGGGCAAGAGACCCAGTACTTC
abundance: -; j_gene: TRBJ2-2; d_gene: -; v_gene: TRBV29-1; CDR3aa: CSVPRGAATGELFF; CDR3nt: TGCAGCGTTCCTCGGGGGGCGGCTACCGGGGAGCTGTTTTTT
abundance: -; j_gene: TRBJ2-5; d_gene: -; v_gene: TRBV5-6; CDR3aa: CASTLYPGEETQYF; CDR3nt: TGTGCCAGCACCCTTTACCCAGGGGAAGAGACCCAGTACTTC
abundance: -; j_gene: TRBJ1-5; d_gene: -; v_gene: TRBV19; CDR3aa: CASSVLRVTQPQHF; CDR3nt: TGTGCCAGTAGTGTTCTCAGGGTCACCCAGCCCCAGCATTTT
abundance: -; j_gene: TRBJ2-7; d_gene: -; v_gene: TRBV6-1; CDR3aa: CASSVSGDEQYF; CDR3nt: TGTGCCAGCAGTGTCTCGGGAGACGAGCAGTACTTC
abundance: -; j_gene: TRBJ1-1; d_gene: -; v_gene: TRBV7-9; CDR3aa: CASGRAGIRTEAFF; CDR3nt: TGTGCCAGCGGGAGGGCAGGGATACGGACTGAAGCTTTCTTT
abundance: medium-sized; j_gene: TRBJ1-1; d_gene: -; v_gene: TRBV7-9; CDR3aa: CASIGQGPNTEAFF; CDR3nt: TGTGCCAGCATTGGTCAGGGGCCGAACACTGAAGCTTTCTTT
abundance: few; j_gene: TRBJ2-1; d_gene: -; v_gene: TRBV6-4; CDR3aa: CASSVVGGTVSYNEQFF; CDR3nt: TGTGCCAGCAGTGTGGTTGGGGGGACAGTCTCCTACAATGAGCAGTTCTTC
abundance: once; j_gene: TRBJ1-6; d_gene: TRBD1; v_gene: TRBV6-5; CDR3aa: CASTYGTGGSPLHF; CDR3nt: TGTGCCAGCACTTATGGGACAGGGGGTTCACCCCTCCACTTT